This T cell receptor beta chain was observed in a study of T cells in localized non-small cell lung cancer. General study results and limits: Peak T cell clonality was found in uninvolved adjacent lung, exceeding tumor.

This clone was counted many times. The target antigen is unknown. Measured with immunoSEQ multiplex PCR; TCRdb has only the in-frame clones, and not every one. The sample contains 13,000 or so clones, roughly 28% of which appear only once. The sequence came from an older female donor with stage I lung adenocarcinoma. This material consisted of lung tumor tissue, taken before any cancer treatment.

CDR3 sequence reads: CASSSLPTGVYEQYF. CDR3 sequence (DNA): TGTGCCAGCAGTTCCTTGCCGACAGGGGTCTACGAGCAGTACTTC. The chain uses TRBV6-8 and TRBJ2-7; 8 nucleotides agree with TRBD1. This CDR3 comprises 15 residues. J was trimmed by 3 bases and V by 4 bases; bases with no gene match: 8. Germline V CDR1 and CDR2: MNHGY, SAAAGT.